Below, one T cell receptor (beta chain) is given with its context. Its antigen is unknown. Trimming took 3 bases from V and 2 from J; bases not matched to a gene: 6. CDR3 length equals 16 residues. Germline V gives CDR1 LNHNV, CDR2 YYDKDF (reference sequence). The sample comes from a study of Ad26.COV2.S vaccination and SARS-CoV-2 variants. Whole-study context: A COV1001 Ad26.COV2.S trial-arm participant provided the sample. Into the muscle, Ad26.COV2.S was dosed once or twice, 56 days apart.

Profiled with immunoSEQ multiplex PCR; TCRdb holds only in-frame clones, not every one. The data contain 300,000 to 400,000 clones, roughly 90% of them singletons. Stated treatment: 15 to 20 received Ad26.COV2.S at low or high dose, single or two shots; roughly 5 received placebo; per-sample allocation not given. Sampling was done on day 63 after the first vaccine or placebo injection. General study points: It is possible that the TCR breadth and depth analyses underestimated the total T cell responses. Post-vaccination spike-specific CD8+ and CD4+ T cell responses reportedly had substantial breadth.

The origin of this receptor is a person aged 18-60 years who received the Ad26.COV2.S COVID-19 vaccine or a placebo. The specimen comprised peripheral blood, sampled in a trial of Ad26.COV2.S vaccine versus placebo. V and J are TRBV15 and TRBJ2-3; 9 bases line up with TRBD1. DNA of the CDR3: TGTGCCACCAGCAGGATGGGGACAGGGCTCACAGATACGCAGTATTTT. Translated: CATSRMGTGLTDTQYF.